Listed below are T cell receptor beta chains from one sample, sequenced in a study of human T cells and chemical hapten exposure. TCRdb re-called the RACE reads with MiXCR, one entry per CDR3 protein. The sample has more than 300,000 distinct CDR3 sequences; 5.1% are singletons. The specimen comprised whole blood, sampled in connection with sensitization to the hapten diphenylcyclopropenone (DPC). These TCRs come from a woman in her forties or fifties with alopecia areata. Some clones in this sample may be carry-over from other donors' samples. CDR3s include the opening cysteine and the closing phenylalanine or tryptophan. Each record gives: J gene, clone size, D gene, V gene, CDR3 DNA, CDR3 protein. A D gene is named only where the DNA matches it firmly. Not all rows give a size; the values are once, few, many and, for expanded clones, a class.

J: TRBJ1-1; size: many; D: NA; V: TRBV5-5; DNA: TGTGCCAGCAGACGAAGACCGATGAACACTGAAGCTTTCTTT; CDR3: CASRRRPMNTEAFF
J: TRBJ2-5; size: NA; D: NA; V: TRBV28; DNA: TGTGCCAGCAGCCCCAAATACCAAGAGACCCAGTACTTC; CDR3: CASSPKYQETQYF
J: TRBJ2-5; size: few; D: NA; V: TRBV6-5; DNA: TGTGCAACTTCCGGGACTTTACGAGAAGAGACCCAGTACTTC; CDR3: CATSGTLREETQYF
J: TRBJ1-4; size: many; D: NA; V: TRBV20-1; DNA: TGCAGCGCGGGGTTTGAAAAACTGTTTTTT; CDR3: CSAGFEKLFF
J: TRBJ2-6; size: NA; D: NA; V: TRBV29-1; DNA: TGCAGCGTGGGGACTGCCCCTGGGGCCAACGTCCTGACTTTC; CDR3: CSVGTAPGANVLTF
J: TRBJ1-1; size: NA; D: NA; V: TRBV5-6; DNA: TGTGCCAGCAGCTTCCCACGCTCCTATGAAGCTTTCTTT; CDR3: CASSFPRSYEAFF
J: TRBJ2-5; size: few; D: TRBD1; V: TRBV20-1; DNA: TGCAGTGCTACGGACCCGGGACAGCAAGAGACCCAGTACTTC; CDR3: CSATDPGQQETQYF
J: TRBJ2-7; size: NA; D: NA; V: TRBV3-1; DNA: TGTGCCTGCAGCCAAGGGTCGAGCGAGCAGTACTTC; CDR3: CACSQGSSEQYF
J: TRBJ2-3; size: few; D: TRBD2; V: TRBV7-2; DNA: TGTGCCAGCACACCGGGACTAGCGGGTCCTCGAACAGATACGCAGTATTTT; CDR3: CASTPGLAGPRTDTQYF
J: TRBJ2-3; size: many; D: NA; V: TRBV6-5; DNA: TGTGCCAGCGTTGGCCCCGGCACAGATACGCAGTATTTT; CDR3: CASVGPGTDTQYF
J: TRBJ2-7; size: NA; D: NA; V: TRBV7-9; DNA: TGTGCCAGCAGGGAGGGACAGCCCTACGAGCAGTACTTC; CDR3: CASREGQPYEQYF
J: TRBJ1-5; size: few; D: TRBD1; V: TRBV24-1; DNA: TGTGCCACCAGTGATTTCCGGGGACAGGGGTTCCAGCCCCAGCATTTT; CDR3: CATSDFRGQGFQPQHF
J: TRBJ2-7; size: many; D: TRBD1; V: TRBV20-1; DNA: TGCAGTGCCAGAGCGACAGGGCCCTACGAGCAGTACTTC; CDR3: CSARATGPYEQYF
J: TRBJ1-1; size: many; D: TRBD1; V: TRBV28; DNA: TGTGCCAGCAGGACAGGGGGCCGGACTGAAGCTTTCTTT; CDR3: CASRTGGRTEAFF
J: TRBJ2-1; size: few; D: TRBD1; V: TRBV14; DNA: TGTGCCAGCAGCCAATTTGCAGGGGGCCTTTACAATGAGCAGTTCTTC; CDR3: CASSQFAGGLYNEQFF
J: TRBJ2-5; size: NA; D: TRBD2; V: TRBV3-1; DNA: TGTGCCAGCAGCCTACTAGCGGGACCTCAAGAGACCCAGTACTTC; CDR3: CASSLLAGPQETQYF
J: TRBJ2-6; size: many; D: NA; V: TRBV4-1; DNA: TGCGCCAGCAGCCAAGATGAGGGGGGCTTGTCCTCTGGGGCCAACGTCCTGACTTTC; CDR3: CASSQDEGGLSSGANVLTF
J: TRBJ2-1; size: many; D: TRBD2; V: TRBV20-1; DNA: TGCAGTGCTTCAGCGGGACTGTACAATGAGCAGTTCTTC; CDR3: CSASAGLYNEQFF
J: TRBJ1-1; size: many; D: NA; V: TRBV4-1; DNA: TGCGCCAGCAGCCAAGATTCCAGGTGGGCGAACACTGAAGCTTTCTTT; CDR3: CASSQDSRWANTEAFF
J: TRBJ2-1; size: NA; D: NA; V: TRBV7-2; DNA: TGTGCCAGCAGCCTCCTCCGTGAGCAGTTCTTC; CDR3: CASSLLREQFF
J: TRBJ1-5; size: few; D: NA; V: TRBV12-3/TRBV12-4; DNA: TGTGCCAGCGGTTGGGGGCCCAATCAGCCCCAGCATTTT; CDR3: CASGWGPNQPQHF
J: TRBJ1-6; size: NA; D: NA; V: TRBV12-3/TRBV12-4; DNA: TGTGCCAGCAGTTCTCCGGGACGGTATTCACCCCTCCACTTT; CDR3: CASSSPGRYSPLHF
J: TRBJ2-1; size: few; D: NA; V: TRBV7-8; DNA: TGTGCCAGCAGTTTCCGGGTCTCACCTTCGAATGAGCAGTTCTTC; CDR3: CASSFRVSPSNEQFF
J: TRBJ1-1; size: many; D: TRBD1; V: TRBV18; DNA: TGTGCCAGCTCACAATCGACAGGGACCTATGAAGCTTTCTTT; CDR3: CASSQSTGTYEAFF
J: TRBJ2-1; size: NA; D: NA; V: TRBV12-3/TRBV12-4; DNA: TGTGCCAGCAGTCCGGACTCCTCGACCTACAATGAGCAGTTCTTC; CDR3: CASSPDSSTYNEQFF
J: TRBJ2-1; size: NA; D: NA; V: TRBV2; DNA: TGTGCCAGCAGCGCCAGGAGGTCAGGGACGGGGAATGAGCAGTTCTTC; CDR3: CASSARRSGTGNEQFF
J: TRBJ2-5; size: many; D: NA; V: TRBV5-1; DNA: TGCGCCAGCAGCTTGGGACTAGGCCAAGAGACCCAGTACTTC; CDR3: CASSLGLGQETQYF
J: TRBJ2-6; size: many; D: NA; V: TRBV15; DNA: TGTGCCACCAGCGTAGTTAAGGGCTCTGGGGCCAACGTCCTGACTTTC; CDR3: CATSVVKGSGANVLTF
J: TRBJ1-1; size: few; D: NA; V: TRBV29-1; DNA: TGCAGCGTTGAATCCCGGGAGGAAGCTTTCTTT; CDR3: CSVESREEAFF
J: TRBJ2-3; size: many; D: TRBD1; V: TRBV7-2; DNA: TGTGCCAGCAGCCTGATAACGGGACAGGGACGAGCGAGCACAGATACGCAGTATTTT; CDR3: CASSLITGQGRASTDTQYF
J: TRBJ1-3; size: few; D: NA; V: TRBV20-1; DNA: TGCAGTGCTCTTGGACCGGGCCCCGGCTCTGGAAACACCATATATTTT; CDR3: CSALGPGPGSGNTIYF
J: TRBJ2-7; size: many; D: NA; V: TRBV12-3/TRBV12-4; DNA: TGTGCCAGCAGTTTAGCCTTAGCTGGGTACAGCTACGAGCAGTACTTC; CDR3: CASSLALAGYSYEQYF
J: TRBJ1-1; size: NA; D: NA; V: TRBV28; DNA: TGTGCCACCCTATTCCTACAGAGCACTGAAGCTTTCTTT; CDR3: CATLFLQSTEAFF
J: TRBJ2-1; size: many; D: NA; V: TRBV12-3/TRBV12-4; DNA: TGTGCCAGCAGTTTTGGGGGTGAGCAGTTCTTC; CDR3: CASSFGGEQFF
J: TRBJ2-2; size: many; D: NA; V: TRBV7-3; DNA: TGTGCCAGCAGCATTCAGGGATACGGGGAGCTGTTTTTT; CDR3: CASSIQGYGELFF
J: TRBJ1-5; size: many; D: NA; V: TRBV12-3/TRBV12-4; DNA: TGTGCCAGCAGTTTGGGGGCCAATAGCAATCAGCCCCAGCATTTT; CDR3: CASSLGANSNQPQHF
J: TRBJ1-1; size: NA; D: TRBD1; V: TRBV28; DNA: TGTGCCAGCATTCTGGGACAGGGGAGGGCTTTCTTT; CDR3: CASILGQGRAFF
J: TRBJ1-5; size: many; D: NA; V: TRBV6-6; DNA: TGTGCCAGCAGTTACGGACGGGGCTCGAATCAGCCCCAGCATTTT; CDR3: CASSYGRGSNQPQHF
J: TRBJ1-3; size: many; D: NA; V: TRBV11-2; DNA: TGTGCCAGCAGCTTAAACGCCGGGTCGGTTCGAAACACCATATATTTT; CDR3: CASSLNAGSVRNTIYF
J: TRBJ2-2; size: many; D: TRBD1; V: TRBV29-1; DNA: TGCAGCGTCGGGACAGGAGGCACCGGGGAGCTGTTTTTT; CDR3: CSVGTGGTGELFF
J: TRBJ1-1; size: NA; D: NA; V: TRBV12-5; DNA: TGTGCTAGTGGTTTACATGCGGGGCTGGCCACTGAAGCTTTCTTT; CDR3: CASGLHAGLATEAFF
J: TRBJ2-7; size: many; D: NA; V: TRBV25-1; DNA: TGTGCCAGCAGGGGAATCGGGATAGTGGGATCCGAGCAGTACTTC; CDR3: CASRGIGIVGSEQYF
J: TRBJ2-5; size: many; D: TRBD1; V: TRBV5-1; DNA: TGCGCCAGCAGCCCGGGACAGGGTCTTTGGGAGACCCAGTACTTC; CDR3: CASSPGQGLWETQYF
J: TRBJ2-7; size: NA; D: NA; V: TRBV20-1; DNA: TGCAGTGCTAGGTCAGTCGGGCGCGAGCAGTACTTC; CDR3: CSARSVGREQYF
J: TRBJ1-2; size: NA; D: TRBD1; V: TRBV18; DNA: TGTGCCAGCTCACCAGGGACAGGGGGCGATGGCTACACCTTC; CDR3: CASSPGTGGDGYTF
J: TRBJ2-2; size: few; D: NA; V: TRBV7-9; DNA: TGTGCCAGCAGCTTCCAGCCGGCGGCCGGGGAGCTGTTTTTT; CDR3: CASSFQPAAGELFF